These T cell receptor beta chains were read from a single sample in a study of T cells generated in artificial thymic organoids. These receptors' antigens are unknown. TCRdb analysed the 5' RACE reads with MiXCR anew, one entry per CDR3 protein. The sample holds about 5,300 distinct CDR3 sequences, 25% seen once. Sequenced: naive CD8+ T cells grown in artificial thymic organoids from cord blood stem and progenitor cells. These receptors were taken from a human donor who gave cord blood stem cells for thymic organoid culture, a cardiac surgery patient who gave postnatal thymus, or a blood donor (not recorded which). Each CDR3 is given with its conserved first and last residue. The D gene is left open where the match is weak. Not all rows give a size; the values are once, few, many and, for expanded clones, a class.

v_call: TRBV7-2; clone_size: NA; d_call: NA; j_call: TRBJ2-7; cdr3_nt: TGTGCCAGCAAGACTCCGGGGAATCCCTACGAGCAGTACTTC; cdr3_aa: CASKTPGNPYEQYF
v_call: TRBV4-3; clone_size: few; d_call: NA; j_call: TRBJ2-3; cdr3_nt: TGCGCCAGCAGCCAAGACGGCGGGGGCACAGATACGCAGTATTTT; cdr3_aa: CASSQDGGGTDTQYF
v_call: TRBV6-6; clone_size: medium-sized; d_call: NA; j_call: TRBJ1-2; cdr3_nt: TGTGCCAGCAGTTACCCCGACTGCTATGGCTACACCTTC; cdr3_aa: CASSYPDCYGYTF
v_call: TRBV5-5; clone_size: NA; d_call: NA; j_call: TRBJ1-2; cdr3_nt: TGTGCCAGCAGCTTGGGCCAGGCTACCCACACCTTC; cdr3_aa: CASSLGQATHTF
v_call: TRBV4-3; clone_size: NA; d_call: NA; j_call: TRBJ2-3; cdr3_nt: TGCGCCAGCAGCCCCAGGGTTCTGATACGTTCTGGTACGCAGTATTTT; cdr3_aa: CASSPRVLIRSGTQYF
v_call: TRBV9; clone_size: medium-sized; d_call: NA; j_call: TRBJ1-1; cdr3_nt: TGTGCCAGCAGCCCAATCCGACGGGACACTGAAGCTTTCTTT; cdr3_aa: CASSPIRRDTEAFF
v_call: TRBV29-1; clone_size: medium-sized; d_call: NA; j_call: TRBJ1-2; cdr3_nt: TGCAGCGTTGATAGGGCCATTAACTATGGCTACACCTTC; cdr3_aa: CSVDRAINYGYTF
v_call: TRBV10-3; clone_size: medium-sized; d_call: NA; j_call: TRBJ1-5; cdr3_nt: TGTGCCATCAGTGAGTATCAGGGTTGTCAGCCCCAGCATTTT; cdr3_aa: CAISEYQGCQPQHF
v_call: TRBV27; clone_size: medium-sized; d_call: NA; j_call: TRBJ1-1; cdr3_nt: TGTGCCAGCAGTTTCCTAGGTTCCACTGAAGCTTTCTTT; cdr3_aa: CASSFLGSTEAFF
v_call: TRBV9; clone_size: medium-sized; d_call: NA; j_call: TRBJ2-7; cdr3_nt: TGTGCCAGCAGCGTAGGGCAGGGGAGAGACGAGCAGTACTTC; cdr3_aa: CASSVGQGRDEQYF
v_call: TRBV5-1; clone_size: medium-sized; d_call: NA; j_call: TRBJ1-5; cdr3_nt: TGCGCCAGCAGCCTGGGCGGGAGCGAGACGCCCCAGCATTTT; cdr3_aa: CASSLGGSETPQHF
v_call: TRBV5-1; clone_size: medium-sized; d_call: NA; j_call: TRBJ2-5; cdr3_nt: TGCGCCAGCAGCTTGGCCAACCAAGAGACCCAGTACTTC; cdr3_aa: CASSLANQETQYF
v_call: TRBV24-1; clone_size: NA; d_call: TRBD2; j_call: TRBJ2-1; cdr3_nt: TGTGCCACCAGTGATTTGGACCGCGGGGGGGCGAATGAGCAGTTCTTC; cdr3_aa: CATSDLDRGGANEQFF
v_call: TRBV18; clone_size: medium-sized; d_call: TRBD1; j_call: TRBJ1-5; cdr3_nt: TGTGCCAGCTCACGACAGGGGGCAAATCAGCCCCAGCATTTT; cdr3_aa: CASSRQGANQPQHF
v_call: TRBV9; clone_size: medium-sized; d_call: TRBD1; j_call: TRBJ2-3; cdr3_nt: TGTGCCAGCAGCCCCTGGACAGGGGCCACAGATACGCAGTATTTT; cdr3_aa: CASSPWTGATDTQYF
v_call: TRBV10-3; clone_size: NA; d_call: NA; j_call: TRBJ2-1; cdr3_nt: TGTGCCATCAGATGCTGCGGGATCCACAATGAGCAGTTCTTC; cdr3_aa: CAIRCCGIHNEQFF
v_call: TRBV18; clone_size: medium-sized; d_call: TRBD1; j_call: TRBJ2-7; cdr3_nt: TGTGCCAGCTCACCAGTGGGACAGAAGAGCTCCTACGAGCAGTACTTC; cdr3_aa: CASSPVGQKSSYEQYF
v_call: TRBV7-2; clone_size: medium-sized; d_call: NA; j_call: TRBJ1-2; cdr3_nt: TGTGCCAGCAGCTTGGGCCCGGGGGCGCTTGGCTACACCTTC; cdr3_aa: CASSLGPGALGYTF
v_call: TRBV5-5; clone_size: NA; d_call: NA; j_call: TRBJ2-7; cdr3_nt: TGTGCCAGCAGCCCATCGTTCTACGAGCAGTACTTC; cdr3_aa: CASSPSFYEQYF
v_call: TRBV7-9; clone_size: medium-sized; d_call: NA; j_call: TRBJ2-3; cdr3_nt: TGTGCCAGCAGCTCTGGCAGGTGCACAGATACGCAGTATTTT; cdr3_aa: CASSSGRCTDTQYF
v_call: TRBV7-4; clone_size: few; d_call: NA; j_call: TRBJ2-5; cdr3_nt: TGTGCCAGCAGCTTAAATCCCGGGGAGACCCAGTACTTC; cdr3_aa: CASSLNPGETQYF
v_call: TRBV14; clone_size: few; d_call: NA; j_call: TRBJ2-5; cdr3_nt: TGTGCCAGCAGCCAAGCCCCCTGCGAGAGGAAGGGGGAGACCCAGTACTTC; cdr3_aa: CASSQAPCERKGETQYF
v_call: TRBV4-3; clone_size: NA; d_call: NA; j_call: TRBJ2-7; cdr3_nt: TGCGCCAGCAGCCAAGATAGGTCACCCCGAACCTACGAGCAGTACTTC; cdr3_aa: CASSQDRSPRTYEQYF
v_call: TRBV19; clone_size: many; d_call: TRBD1; j_call: TRBJ2-7; cdr3_nt: TGTGCCAGTACCGTGGGACAGGGAGGCTACGAGCAGTACTTC; cdr3_aa: CASTVGQGGYEQYF
v_call: TRBV5-4; clone_size: medium-sized; d_call: TRBD2; j_call: TRBJ2-1; cdr3_nt: TGTGCCAGCAGGCCTGGCGGGGGGTCCTACAATGAGCAGTTCTTC; cdr3_aa: CASRPGGGSYNEQFF
v_call: TRBV10-3; clone_size: medium-sized; d_call: NA; j_call: TRBJ1-2; cdr3_nt: TGTGCCATCAGTGGAGGGGTCCGGGGTGAAGGGTATGGCTACACCTTC; cdr3_aa: CAISGGVRGEGYGYTF
v_call: TRBV20-1; clone_size: NA; d_call: NA; j_call: TRBJ2-7; cdr3_nt: TGCAGTGGTAGAGGATCCTACGAGCAGTACTTC; cdr3_aa: CSGRGSYEQYF
v_call: TRBV28; clone_size: NA; d_call: NA; j_call: TRBJ2-1; cdr3_nt: TGTGCCAGCAGTTCCTTGAAGGACCTGAGGGACCAGTACAATGAGCAGTTCTTC; cdr3_aa: CASSSLKDLRDQYNEQFF
v_call: TRBV5-1; clone_size: medium-sized; d_call: NA; j_call: TRBJ2-1; cdr3_nt: TGCGCCAGCAGGAGGCGGGAAAATGAGCAGTTCTTC; cdr3_aa: CASRRRENEQFF
v_call: TRBV30; clone_size: NA; d_call: TRBD2; j_call: TRBJ2-3; cdr3_nt: TGTGCCTGGAGTGTAGGGGCGGGGGCAGATACGCAGTATTTT; cdr3_aa: CAWSVGAGADTQYF
v_call: TRBV3-1; clone_size: medium-sized; d_call: NA; j_call: TRBJ2-7; cdr3_nt: TGTGCCAGCAGCCCAGCATGGCTGTACGAGCAGTACTTC; cdr3_aa: CASSPAWLYEQYF
v_call: TRBV5-1; clone_size: medium-sized; d_call: NA; j_call: TRBJ2-7; cdr3_nt: TGCGCCAGCAGCTTGGGAGCCGGGCTACGGCAGTACTTC; cdr3_aa: CASSLGAGLRQYF
v_call: TRBV5-1; clone_size: NA; d_call: TRBD1; j_call: TRBJ2-5; cdr3_nt: TGCGCCAGCAGGGACAGGGGGAAGACCCAGTACTTC; cdr3_aa: CASRDRGKTQYF
v_call: TRBV5-6; clone_size: NA; d_call: TRBD1; j_call: TRBJ1-1; cdr3_nt: TGTGCCAGCAGCTCGACTAGCGGGGGACAGGGTTACATGAACACTGAAGCTTTCTTT; cdr3_aa: CASSSTSGGQGYMNTEAFF
v_call: TRBV24-1; clone_size: medium-sized; d_call: NA; j_call: TRBJ2-2; cdr3_nt: TGTGCCACCAGTGGTTCCGTAGCCGGGACCGGGGAGCTGTTTTTT; cdr3_aa: CATSGSVAGTGELFF
v_call: TRBV27; clone_size: NA; d_call: NA; j_call: TRBJ2-3; cdr3_nt: TGTGCCAGCAGTTGGAGGCAAAGAGGGCCAGATACGCAGTATTTT; cdr3_aa: CASSWRQRGPDTQYF
v_call: TRBV7-9; clone_size: medium-sized; d_call: NA; j_call: TRBJ2-7; cdr3_nt: TGTGCCAGCAGCTTAGCCGACAGTCTCTACGAGCAGTACTTC; cdr3_aa: CASSLADSLYEQYF
v_call: TRBV5-1; clone_size: NA; d_call: NA; j_call: TRBJ1-3; cdr3_nt: TGCGCCAGCAGGGGAGGCCCCGGCAATGGAAACACCATATATTTT; cdr3_aa: CASRGGPGNGNTIYF
v_call: TRBV12-3/TRBV12-4; clone_size: medium-sized; d_call: NA; j_call: TRBJ1-5; cdr3_nt: TGTGCCAGCAGTTTAGCGCAGGGCAATCAGCCCCAGCATTTT; cdr3_aa: CASSLAQGNQPQHF
v_call: TRBV5-1; clone_size: NA; d_call: TRBD1; j_call: TRBJ1-1; cdr3_nt: TGCGTCAGCAGCTTGTGGAGGGGGCCGAACACTGAAGCTTTCTTT; cdr3_aa: CVSSLWRGPNTEAFF
v_call: TRBV5-5; clone_size: NA; d_call: NA; j_call: TRBJ1-3; cdr3_nt: TGTGCCAGCAGCTTTCTCGGGCAGGGCTGCGGAAACACCATATATTTT; cdr3_aa: CASSFLGQGCGNTIYF